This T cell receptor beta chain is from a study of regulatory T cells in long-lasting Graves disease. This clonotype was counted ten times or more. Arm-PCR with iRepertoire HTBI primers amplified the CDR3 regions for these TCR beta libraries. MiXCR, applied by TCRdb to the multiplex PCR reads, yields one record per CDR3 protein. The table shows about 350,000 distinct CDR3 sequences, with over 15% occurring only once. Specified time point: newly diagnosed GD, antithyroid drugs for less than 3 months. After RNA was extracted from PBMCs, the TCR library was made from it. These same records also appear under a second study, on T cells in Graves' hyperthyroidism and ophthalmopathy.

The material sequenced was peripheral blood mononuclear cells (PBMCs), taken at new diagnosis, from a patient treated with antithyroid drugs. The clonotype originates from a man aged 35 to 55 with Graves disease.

The DNA of the CDR3 is TGTGCCACCAGCGCCGGCAGGGGATACGAGCAGTACTTC. It is translated as CATSAGRGYEQYF. The chain links TRBV15 to TRBJ2-7, with TRBD1 as a possible D gene (6 bases). CDR3 length: 13 residues. The germline CDR1 and CDR2 sequences are LNHNV and YYDKDF (reference sequence). V gave up 5 bases and J gave up 4 bases, with 12 bases separating them.